The text below deals with one T cell receptor (beta chain). Its cognate antigen is unknown. This record comes from a study of blood T cells in healthy people across ages. Regarding the study as a whole: Expanded clonotype changes were possibly confounded by unknown donor CMV status. Using unsorted PBMCs precluded a conclusive naive versus antigen-experienced comparison.

Primers used in a second PCR of about 6 to 11 cycles were a sample-barcoded 5' primer and a J-beta primer mix. TCRdb analysed the 5' RACE reads with MiXCR anew, one entry per CDR3 protein. The data hold about 900,000 distinct CDR3 sequences, with around 62% observed a single time. The junction had 16 bases not matched to a gene; V was cut back by 8 bases and J by 0 bases. The length of the CDR3 is 18 residues. This clonotype was sampled from a young man in good health. The sequenced sample was blood. The chain links TRBV12-3 or TRBV12-4 to TRBJ1-5; 7 bases align to TRBD1. CDR3 sequence reads: CASAPGGDFTNSNQPQHF. The DNA for the CDR3 is TGTGCCAGCGCACCAGGGGGGGACTTCACGAATAGCAATCAGCCCCAGCATTTT.